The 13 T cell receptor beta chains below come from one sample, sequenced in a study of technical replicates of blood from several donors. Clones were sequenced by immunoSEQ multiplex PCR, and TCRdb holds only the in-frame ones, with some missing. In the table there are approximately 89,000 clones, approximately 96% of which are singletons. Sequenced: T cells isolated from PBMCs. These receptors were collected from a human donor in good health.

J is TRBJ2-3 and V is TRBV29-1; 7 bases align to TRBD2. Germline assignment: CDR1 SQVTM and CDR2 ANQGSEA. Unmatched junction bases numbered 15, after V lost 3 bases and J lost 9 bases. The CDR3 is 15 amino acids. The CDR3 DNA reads TGCAGCGTTGAGTCCGGACGGGGGGACCTGGCGACGCAGTATTTT. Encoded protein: CSVESGRGDLATQYF.

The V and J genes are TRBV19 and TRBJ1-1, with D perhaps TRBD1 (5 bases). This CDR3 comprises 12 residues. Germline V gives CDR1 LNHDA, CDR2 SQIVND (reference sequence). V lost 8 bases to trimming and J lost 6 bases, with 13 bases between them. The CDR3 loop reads CASSSGASEAFF. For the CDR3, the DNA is TGTGCCAGTTCCAGCGGGGCCTCTGAAGCTTTCTTT.

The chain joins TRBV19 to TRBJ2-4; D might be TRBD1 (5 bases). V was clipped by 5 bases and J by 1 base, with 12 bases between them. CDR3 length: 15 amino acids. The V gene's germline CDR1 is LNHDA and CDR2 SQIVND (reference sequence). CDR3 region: CASSGPAGAKNIQYF. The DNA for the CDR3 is TGTGCCAGTAGTGGGCCCGCAGGGGCCAAAAACATTCAGTACTTC.

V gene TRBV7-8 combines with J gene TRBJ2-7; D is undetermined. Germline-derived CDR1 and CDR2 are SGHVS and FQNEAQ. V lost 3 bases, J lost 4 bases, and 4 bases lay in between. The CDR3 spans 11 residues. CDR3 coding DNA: TGTGCCAGCAGCTTTCGGTACGAGCAGTACTTC. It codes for CASSFRYEQYF.

CDR3 loop: CASSIEGWSGKAGELFF. The CDR3, as DNA: TGTGCCAGTAGTATAGAAGGGTGGTCGGGGAAGGCCGGGGAGCTGTTTTTT. This chain connects TRBV19 to TRBJ2-2, with D possibly being TRBD2 (5 bases). Trimming cost V 0 bases and J 6 bases, with 17 bases left between them. The CDR3 has 17 residues. The V gene's germline CDR1 is LNHDA and CDR2 SQIVND (reference sequence).

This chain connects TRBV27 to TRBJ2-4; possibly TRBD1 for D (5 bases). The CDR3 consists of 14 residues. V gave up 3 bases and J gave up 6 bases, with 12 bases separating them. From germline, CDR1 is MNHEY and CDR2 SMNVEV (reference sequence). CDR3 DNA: TGTGCCAGCAGTTTCAGGGCTGGGGTAAACATTCAGTACTTC. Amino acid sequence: CASSFRAGVNIQYF.

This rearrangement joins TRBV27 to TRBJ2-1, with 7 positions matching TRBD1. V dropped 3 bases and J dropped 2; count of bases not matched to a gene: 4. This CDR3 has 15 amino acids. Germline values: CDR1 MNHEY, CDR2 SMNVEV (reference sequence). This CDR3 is CASSFGDRPYNEQFF. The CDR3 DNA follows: TGTGCCAGCAGTTTCGGGGACAGACCCTACAATGAGCAGTTCTTC.

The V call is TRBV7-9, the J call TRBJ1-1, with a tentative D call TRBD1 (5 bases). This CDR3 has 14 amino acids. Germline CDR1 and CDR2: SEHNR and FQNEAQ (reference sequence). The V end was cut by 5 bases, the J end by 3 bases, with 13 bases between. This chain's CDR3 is CASSLSGGDTEAFF. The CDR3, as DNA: TGTGCCAGCAGCCTTAGTGGGGGGGACACTGAAGCTTTCTTT.

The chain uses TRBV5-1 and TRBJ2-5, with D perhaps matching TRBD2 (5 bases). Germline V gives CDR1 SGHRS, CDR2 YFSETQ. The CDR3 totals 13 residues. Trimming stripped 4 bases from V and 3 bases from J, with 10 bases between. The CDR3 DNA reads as TGCGCCAGCAGCCCCGGGGTAGAAGAGACCCAGTACTTC. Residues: CASSPGVEETQYF.

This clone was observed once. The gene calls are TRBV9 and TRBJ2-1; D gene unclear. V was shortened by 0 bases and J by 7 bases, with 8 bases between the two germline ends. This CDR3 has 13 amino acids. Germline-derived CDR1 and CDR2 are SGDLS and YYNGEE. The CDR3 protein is CASSVGASNEQFF. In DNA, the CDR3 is TGTGCCAGCAGCGTAGGTGCTAGTAATGAGCAGTTCTTC. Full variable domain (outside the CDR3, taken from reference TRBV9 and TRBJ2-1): DSGVTQTPKHLITATGQRVTLRCSPRSGDLSVYWYQQSLDQGLQFLIQYYNGEERAKGNILERFSAQQFPDLHSELNLSSLELGDSALYFCASSVGASNEQFFGPGTRLTVL.

DNA of the CDR3: TGTGCCAGCAGCTTAGTTCTAGCGGCTAATGAGCAGTTCTTC. Its translation: CASSLVLAANEQFF. The gene calls are TRBV7-8 and TRBJ2-1, with 7 positions matching TRBD2. V trimming: 1 base; J trimming: 7 bases; junction bases outside the gene matches: 4. There are 14 residues in the CDR3. CDR1 and CDR2 from the germline V gene are SGHVS and FQNEAQ.

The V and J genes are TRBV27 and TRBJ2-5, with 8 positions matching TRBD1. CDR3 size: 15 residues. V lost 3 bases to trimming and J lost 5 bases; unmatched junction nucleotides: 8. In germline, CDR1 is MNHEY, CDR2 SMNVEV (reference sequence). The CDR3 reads CASSFRGQVGETQYF. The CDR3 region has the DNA TGTGCCAGCAGTTTTAGGGGACAGGTCGGCGAGACCCAGTACTTC.

CDR3 loop: CASSVARVSYEQYF. CDR3 sequence (DNA): TGCGCCAGCAGTGTGGCCAGGGTCTCCTACGAGCAGTACTTC. The rearrangement links TRBV10-1 to TRBJ2-7, with D maybe TRBD1 (5 bases). Trimming took off 4 bases at V and 0 bases at J, with 10 bases between the two ends. The CDR3 covers 14 residues. Germline V lookup: CDR1 WNHNN, CDR2 SYGVQD (reference sequence).